A selection of T cell receptor beta chains follows, all from one sample in a study of blood T cell repertoires in COVID-19. Data came from immunoSEQ multiplex PCR; TCRdb stores just in-frame clones and leaves some out. The sample has fewer than 250,000 clones, approximately 86% seen once. The sequencing sample was made of PBMCs or T cells enriched from blood (not recorded which). The origin of the receptors is a woman aged 50 to 60 with acute COVID-19. CDR3s leave out the opening cysteine and the closing phenylalanine or tryptophan. Clone sizes are given selectively: once, few, many, or a class where the clone is expanded.

j_call | clone_size | v_call | cdr3_aa
TRBJ2-1 | . | TRBV20-1 | SASPGDEQF
TRBJ1-2 | . | TRBV27 | ASSFGQGVNGYT
TRBJ1-2 | . | TRBV11-2 | ASSSRQSTGYT
TRBJ1-3 | once | TRBV12-3/TRBV12-4 | ASTGGGNTIY
TRBJ2-1 | . | TRBV7-9 | ASSSEGNEQF
TRBJ2-7 | . | TRBV4-1 | ASSQGDRAPYEQY
TRBJ2-7 | . | TRBV7-2 | ASSLKRREGAYEQY
TRBJ2-7 | . | TRBV3-1/TRBV3-2 | ASSQTSYEQY
TRBJ1-1 | . | TRBV6-6 | ASTSGLRTEAF
TRBJ2-1 | once | TRBV5-1 | ASSLRPSGSPGYEQF
TRBJ2-7 | . | TRBV7-2 | ASSFTGGPYEQY
TRBJ2-7 | . | TRBV5-8 | ASSPGTVRDEQY
TRBJ2-1 | . | TRBV27 | ASSLPRAGDGYNEQF
TRBJ1-1 | . | TRBV18 | ASSASDRVVTEAF
TRBJ1-2 | . | TRBV7-6 | ASSQHGEDYGYT
TRBJ2-7 | . | TRBV27 | ASRSRGGKGFEQY
TRBJ1-6 | . | TRBV5-8 | ASSHPPGQGNSPLH
TRBJ1-5 | . | TRBV28 | ASSPLLGQSNQPQH
TRBJ1-2 | . | TRBV3-1/TRBV3-2 | ASSQEGGGRGYGYT